These T cell receptor beta chains were read from a single sample in a study of cytomegalovirus exposure and HLA in healthy donors. Sequencing was performed with immunoSEQ multiplex PCR; in TCRdb, only in-frame clones are kept and a portion is missing. The sample has about 20,000 clones, about 80% seen once; the top ten hold 7% to 9%. The sample consisted of PBMCs. These receptor sequences come from a man aged 55 to 69 in good health and CMV-seronegative. Each CDR3 is given with its conserved first and last residue. The D gene is left open where the match is weak. The size field is filled for only some rows; it gives once, few, many or a size class.

CDR3 length	D gene	J gene	V gene	clone size	CDR3 protein	CDR3 DNA
13	.	TRBJ1-2	TRBV18	.	CASSRPNRDGYTF	TGTGCCAGCTCACGGCCGAACAGGGATGGCTACACCTTC
19	TRBD1	TRBJ1-2	TRBV2	.	CASSPLPGTGVIQIYGYPF	TGTGCCAGCAGTCCTCTCCCCGGGACAGGGGTCATTCAGATATATGGCTACCCCTTC
15	.	TRBJ2-3	TRBV7-2	.	CASSFSGLLTDTQYF	TGTGCCAGCAGCTTTAGCGGATTACTCACAGATACGCAGTATTTT
12	TRBD1	TRBJ1-5	TRBV6-5	.	CASRTGDQPQHF	TGTGCCAGCAGGACAGGGGATCAGCCCCAGCATTTT
15	TRBD2	TRBJ2-3	TRBV5-1	.	CASTPSGDNTDTQYF	TGCGCCAGCACCCCTAGCGGGGATAACACAGATACGCAGTATTTT
13	.	TRBJ1-5	TRBV7-2	few	CASSFKTNQPQHF	TGTGCCAGCAGCTTTAAGACAAATCAGCCCCAGCATTTT
16	.	TRBJ2-4	TRBV27	once	CASRRNSINAGNIQYF	TGTGCCAGCCGCCGGAACTCAATTAACGCGGGAAACATTCAGTACTTC
18	TRBD1	TRBJ2-2	TRBV18	.	CASSLTTFQGARTGELFF	TGTGCCAGCTCACTTACCACTTTCCAGGGGGCGAGGACCGGGGAGCTGTTTTTT
15	TRBD1	TRBJ1-5	TRBV29-1	.	CRVSRTGEPNQPQHF	TGCCGCGTTTCAAGGACAGGGGAACCAAATCAGCCCCAGCATTTT
16	TRBD2	TRBJ2-5	TRBV7-2	.	CASSMTGLAGGPSLDF	TGTGCCAGCAGCATGACCGGACTAGCGGGAGGGCCCTCGCTCGACTTC
16	.	TRBJ2-1	TRBV19	.	CASSTGRQFSYNEQFF	TGTGCCAGTAGTACGGGGAGACAATTCTCCTACAATGAGCAGTTCTTC
15	.	TRBJ2-2	TRBV5-5	.	CASSFRQDNTGELFF	TGTGCCAGCAGCTTTCGACAGGATAACACCGGGGAGCTGTTTTTT
15	TRBD1	TRBJ1-2	TRBV6-5	.	CASSSAGTGNYGYTF	TGTGCCAGCAGTTCCGCCGGGACAGGGAACTATGGCTACACCTTC
14	.	TRBJ1-4	TRBV4-3	few	CASSPDGANEKLFF	TGCGCCAGCAGCCCTGACGGGGCTAATGAAAAACTGTTTTTT
15	TRBD1	TRBJ1-1	TRBV18	.	CASSRSGQGNTEAFF	TGTGCCAGCTCACGATCGGGACAGGGGAACACTGAAGCTTTCTTT
14	.	TRBJ1-2	TRBV7-9	.	CASSLNSRGYGYTF	TGTGCCAGCAGCTTAAACAGTCGGGGGTATGGCTACACCTTC
14	.	TRBJ2-7	TRBV6-6	.	CASIRGTALYEQYF	TGTGCCAGCATTCGCGGGACAGCCTTATACGAGCAGTACTTC
17	.	TRBJ2-3	TRBV9	.	CASTPVGLWENSDTQYF	TGTGCCAGCACCCCGGTGGGGTTGTGGGAGAACTCAGATACGCAGTATTTT
15	TRBD2	TRBJ2-5	TRBV7-3	.	CASSVGGGKGETQYF	TGTGCCAGCAGCGTCGGCGGGGGAAAAGGAGAGACCCAGTACTTC
15	TRBD1	TRBJ2-1	TRBV5-1	.	CASSFYLRGHNEQFF	TGCGCCAGCAGCTTCTACCTCAGGGGGCACAATGAGCAGTTCTTC
15	TRBD1	TRBJ2-3	TRBV25-1	.	CASRKQGRPTDTQYF	TGTGCCAGCAGGAAACAGGGGCGACCCACAGATACGCAGTATTTT
14	TRBD1	TRBJ1-2	TRBV5-1	.	CASRFDRGQSGYTF	TGCGCCAGCAGATTCGACAGGGGGCAATCTGGCTACACCTTC
15	.	TRBJ2-5	TRBV7-3	.	CASSLGQTLQETQYF	TGTGCCAGCAGCTTAGGGCAGACGCTTCAAGAGACCCAGTACTTC
15	.	TRBJ2-3	TRBV7-2	.	CASSWAGEGADTQYF	TGTGCCAGCAGCTGGGCGGGAGAGGGGGCAGATACGCAGTATTTT
15	.	TRBJ2-7	TRBV6-5	.	CASSSHRARPAEQYF	TGTGCCAGCAGTTCCCACAGGGCCAGGCCCGCCGAGCAGTACTTC
14	.	TRBJ2-1	TRBV5-4	.	CASSLGVGGNEQFF	TGTGCCAGCAGCCTGGGGGTGGGGGGCAATGAGCAGTTCTTC
19	.	TRBJ2-6	TRBV5-6	.	CASSLVTGRSKAGANVLTF	TGTGCCAGCAGCTTGGTAACGGGAAGGAGTAAGGCAGGGGCCAACGTCCTGACTTTC
15	.	TRBJ1-3	TRBV28	.	CASSLGGRLGNTIYF	TGTGCCAGCAGTTTGGGGGGGCGTTTAGGAAACACCATATATTTT
15	TRBD1	TRBJ2-7	TRBV30	.	CAWSPTGQGAYEQYF	TGTGCCTGGAGTCCGACGGGACAGGGGGCCTACGAGCAGTACTTC
15	.	TRBJ1-4	TRBV2	few	CASSEDRGGNEKLFF	TGTGCCAGCAGTGAAGATCGGGGTGGCAATGAAAAACTGTTTTTT
15	TRBD1	TRBJ2-2	TRBV5-1	.	CASSAGDRDSTGLFF	TGCGCCAGCAGCGCGGGGGACAGGGACTCCACGGGGCTGTTTTTT
16	TRBD1	TRBJ2-7	TRBV5-6	.	CASSPRGQGVTYEQYF	TGTGCCAGCAGCCCGAGGGGACAGGGGGTTACCTACGAGCAGTACTTC
14	.	TRBJ2-3	TRBV7-3	.	CASSLTSTSPSQYF	TGTGCCAGCAGCTTAACGTCCACTAGCCCCTCGCAGTATTTT
17	TRBD2	TRBJ2-7	TRBV5-4	.	CASSLGGGLAGAGEQYF	TGTGCCAGCAGCTTGGGCGGGGGACTAGCGGGAGCAGGGGAGCAGTACTTC
16	.	TRBJ2-5	TRBV5-4	.	CASSLYESSFLETQYF	TGTGCCAGCAGCTTGTACGAGTCTAGCTTTTTAGAGACCCAGTACTTC
16	TRBD1	TRBJ1-5	TRBV27	.	CASSLAGGHGNQPQHF	TGTGCCAGCAGTTTAGCAGGGGGCCATGGGAATCAGCCCCAGCATTTT
15	.	TRBJ2-3	TRBV7-3	once	CASSLGTRGTDTQYF	TGTGCCAGCAGCTTAGGCACCAGGGGCACAGATACGCAGTATTTT
13	TRBD2	TRBJ2-7	TRBV6-1	.	CASSLLAGYEQYF	TGTGCCAGCAGTCTGCTAGCGGGGTACGAGCAGTACTTC
13	TRBD1	TRBJ2-4	TRBV30	.	CAWGQGAKNIQYF	TGTGCCTGGGGACAGGGGGCCAAAAACATTCAGTACTTC
15	TRBD1	TRBJ1-4	TRBV28	.	CASSSTGVANEKLFF	TGTGCCAGCAGTTCAACAGGGGTGGCTAATGAAAAACTGTTTTTT
15	TRBD2	TRBJ2-7	TRBV28	.	CASSIGLAGAREQYF	TGTGCCAGCAGTATAGGACTAGCGGGAGCGAGGGAGCAGTACTTC
17	TRBD2	TRBJ2-3	TRBV2	.	CASLDGTSGGAMDTQYF	TGTGCCAGCTTAGACGGGACTAGCGGGGGGGCAATGGATACGCAGTATTTT
13	.	TRBJ2-5	TRBV5-1	.	CASSLGPEATRDF	TGCGCCAGCAGCTTGGGCCCCGAGGCCACCCGGGACTTC
15	TRBD1	TRBJ2-7	TRBV19	.	CASSLRQGALNEQYF	TGTGCCAGTAGTCTAAGACAGGGGGCATTGAACGAGCAGTACTTC